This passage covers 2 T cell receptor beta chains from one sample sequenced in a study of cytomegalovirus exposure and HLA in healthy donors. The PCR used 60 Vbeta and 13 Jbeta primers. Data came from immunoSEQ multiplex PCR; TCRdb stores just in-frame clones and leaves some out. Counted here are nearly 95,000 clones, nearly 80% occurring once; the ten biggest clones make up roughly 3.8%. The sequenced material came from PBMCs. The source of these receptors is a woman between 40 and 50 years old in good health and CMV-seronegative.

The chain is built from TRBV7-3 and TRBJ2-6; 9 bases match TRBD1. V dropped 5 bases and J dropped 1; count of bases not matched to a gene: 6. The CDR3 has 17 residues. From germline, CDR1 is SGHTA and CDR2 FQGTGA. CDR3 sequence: CASSRDRVGSGANVLTF. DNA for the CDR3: TGTGCCAGCAGCCGGGACAGGGTGGGGTCTGGGGCCAACGTCCTGACTTTC.

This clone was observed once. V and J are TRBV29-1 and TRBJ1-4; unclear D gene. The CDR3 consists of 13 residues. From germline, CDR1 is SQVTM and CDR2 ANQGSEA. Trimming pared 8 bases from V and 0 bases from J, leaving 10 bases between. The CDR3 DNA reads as TGCAGCTCACGAGGTGCAACTAATGAAAAACTGTTTTTT. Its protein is CSSRGATNEKLFF.